Sequencing of this T cell receptor (beta chain) was carried out in a study of cytomegalovirus exposure and HLA in healthy donors (dated by TCRdb to 2016 to 2017). Regarding the complete study: An earlier analysis of several hundred of the donors reported 250 to 300 Gb of sequence data and approximately 110 million unique TCR beta sequences from about 179 million T cells. Roughly 300 gigabases of sequencing data and 70 million to 100 million unique TCR sequences were included in an early release covering several hundred HLA-typed donors. Of the 350 to 450 genotyped donors, 70% to 90% were placed in the genetic ancestry cluster associated with self-reported Caucasian donors. The study was designed to test whether signatures of past pathogen exposure could be identified by cataloging public T cell receptors. The study used immunosequencing to profile the T cell repertoires of 600 to 850 subjects and linked those repertoires to cytomegalovirus serostatus. Along with the approximately 600-subject first cohort, a separate validation cohort of roughly 110 different subjects was used. To predict cytomegalovirus infection status, the study combined high-throughput TCR immunosequencing, statistical association of individual TCRs with disease status, and machine learning. A later analysis re-analyzed previously published TCR beta repertoires from 666 donors and added high-resolution HLA genotyping to study TCR occurrence patterns. In the later analysis, no new phenotypic data were used to find candidate immune exposures; instead, reliance was placed on TCR beta sequences and their occurrence across donors. To decide whether each TCR beta V gene segment behaved as functional or pseudogenic, an earlier analysis of 587 of the donors relied on high-throughput TCR beta sequencing. Alongside the repertoire data, information on donor age, sex, ethnicity and CMV serostatus was compiled. A later genetic analysis used genome-wide SNP genotypes for about 65% of the 666 donors, treating that subset as a discovery cohort. Every repertoire in the discovery cohort had been generated on one and the same sequencing platform. Both class I and class II loci were covered by HLA typing, at four-digit resolution. Typing coverage varied by locus: roughly 629-640 donors for A, B, C, DRB1 and DQB1; about 520 for DQA1; around 570 for DPA1; approximately 450 for DPB1. Roughly 5 DR-DQ haplotypes were treated as single units for association and clustering because of strong linkage in the cohort. Among around 400 genotyped donors of the cohort, an average of roughly 230,000 unique TCR beta nucleotide sequences was sequenced per donor, of which about 18% were non-productive.

As for this clone: The antigen it binds to is not known. No base qualities exist here, and no much larger clone lies one base off it.

The cohort comprised 550 to 700 healthy bone marrow donors. Cohort members were all nominally healthy when sampled, although unrecorded immune exposures were likely present. The donor tested CMV seronegative, placing the donor among the 350 or so seronegative members of the cohort. A peripheral blood sample was collected from each donor, and TCR beta sequencing was performed on peripheral blood mononuclear cells. The Qiagen DNeasy Blood Extraction Kit was used to extract genomic DNA from the blood cell samples. The method behind the library was the immunoSEQ multiplex PCR assay. A mixture of 60 forward primers for TCR Vbeta segments and 13 reverse primers for TCR Jbeta segments was used in the multiplex PCR. A multiplex PCR assay on genomic DNA amplified the CDR3 region of rearranged TCR beta genes. The amplified TCR beta libraries were sequenced on the Illumina HiSeq System as 87-base-pair reads. Turning to the authors' computational methods: In a later analysis, roughly 80 million unique TCR beta chains were counted across the approximately 640 repertoires, and roughly 9.9 million of these chains were shared by at least two donors. To remove PCR and sequencing errors, raw reads were error-corrected and collapsed into unique sequences using a nearest-neighbor algorithm that merged closely related sequences. CDR3 sequences were aligned to IMGT reference sequences to assign V, D and J gene segments. For a sequence to be retained, a match of at least six nucleotides was required to both a V gene segment and a J gene segment. Rearrangements were called productive when the CDR3 lacked stop codons and stayed in frame with V and J; all others were non-productive. CDR3 was defined according to IMGT convention as the region running from the second conserved V-encoded cysteine to the conserved J-encoded phenylalanine. The earlier analysis of about 590 of the donors excluded sequences that lacked an unambiguous match to a single V gene segment. In an earlier analysis of several hundred of the donors, a V segment was called functional when productive rearrangements were above 56.7%, and segregating when the standard deviation between donors exceeded 5%. A statistical classification framework was developed to diagnose cytomegalovirus status using the catalog of TCR beta chain sequences. In a later analysis, TCR nucleotide sequences were compared against IMGT/GENE-DB human TR gene sequences so that V and J genes could be assigned. A later analysis assigned CDR3 sequences and most-parsimonious VDJ recombination scenarios with the TCRdist pipeline. In a later analysis, every TCR beta chain was defined by the combination of its CDR3 amino acid sequence and its V-gene family, and reads without a unique V-gene family were dropped. A later analysis removed 550 to 650 highly shared, low-generation-probability nucleotide sequences to deal with suspected cross-contamination and a sequencing artifact. A later analysis calculated a clonal expansion index for each public chain from normalized within-repertoire ranks of inferred template counts. A later analysis computed generation probabilities with a VDJ recombination model fitted to out-of-frame rearrangements, and checked the results against IGoR. In a later analysis, hypergeometric tests were used to score TCR-TCR, TCR-HLA and TCR-CMV co-occurrence, with a repertoire-size bias correction applied to TCR pairs. False discovery rates were estimated in a later analysis by permuting HLA or CMV assignments 20 times. In a later analysis, co-occurring TCRs were grouped with DBSCAN, and TCRdist sequence similarity was added when clustering was performed within HLA-allele-positive subsets. For co-occurrence clustering, repertoires with fewer than 30,000 or more than 120,000 public chains were excluded, along with four or five repertoires with anomalous nucleotide sharing. Held by TCRdb, this immuneACCESS table contains in-frame sequences only and omits some clones. Under half of the omission traces to an unresolved V gene where checked; the cause of the rest is unknown. V and J calls and clone size are as listed in that table; D and trimming were resolved from the DNA. The sample records 100,000 to 150,000 clones, around 72% of which are singletons. The top ten clones comprise approximately 1.5% of the sample.

On the study overall, not on this receptor specifically: A cluster of highly shared sequence variants was judged likely to represent a technical artifact of the sequencing pipeline. Because the 87-base-pair reads could not distinguish some IMGT-functional V segments, including TRBV6-2 and TRBV6-3, those segments were excluded. The presence/absence analyses assumed that sequencing depth was roughly uniform across donors, and that assumption may not be true. CMV serostatus was the only immune exposure information available for the cohort. Linkage disequilibrium might explain the correlated functional status among segregating V segments, but an unknown experimental factor could not be ruled out. Most TCR sequences were observed very rarely across donors, whereas some public TCRs were present in many individuals. The cohort was sequenced for TCR beta chains only, and without alpha or paired-chain data the features that could be detected were limited. In a later analysis, several top co-occurrence clusters were reported to appear linked to parvovirus B19, influenza, CMV and Epstein-Barr virus. In an earlier analysis of about 550 of the donors, most TCR beta V segments were observed in productive rearrangements about 87% or about 30% of the time, broadly matching IMGT annotations. At a false discovery rate of 0.05, a later analysis linked roughly 17,000 TCR beta sequences to specific HLA alleles. According to a later analysis, most CMV-associated TCR beta chains appeared to be HLA-restricted, and the HLA associations seemed to be driven largely by CMV exposure. In a later analysis, the rate of TCR association differed among HLA loci, with DRB1 alleles having the most associated TCRs and HLA-C alleles having the fewest. A further reported finding was that TCR beta sequences accurately predicted the HLA-A and HLA-B alleles for most subjects in the first cohort. In vitro tests confirmed that a few of the cytomegalovirus-associated TCR beta chains recognize cytomegalovirus antigens. In the study, approximately 150 TCR beta chains were listed as associated with cytomegalovirus. When HLA alleles, especially DR and DQ, strongly co-occurred, TCR associations were difficult to assign to individual alleles. An association between a missense DCLRE1C variant and V-gene and J-gene trimming of TCR beta chains was found in a later genetic analysis and replicated in an independent cohort. The authors suggested that the approach could potentially be generalized to other disease states and immunological phenotypes. The classifier was reported to diagnose cytomegalovirus status with high specificity and sensitivity in both the original cohort and the validation cohort. Because HLA typing was unavailable for some donors at each locus, only the typed subset was used in association tests. Approximately 16 rarely observed V segments, including chromosome 9 orphons, were excluded from the earlier analysis of about 610 of the donors because counts were too low. A later genetic analysis reported fewer N-insertions in productive TCRs among donors in an Asian-associated ancestry cluster than the roughly 620-donor mean. Compared with equally common non-associated chains, HLA-associated TCR beta chains in a later analysis were more clonally expanded and had lower generation probabilities.

Via the germline V gene, CDR1 is SGHDT and CDR2 YYEEEE. The CDR3 sequence holds 13 residues, the cysteine and phenylalanine included. The read is trimmed to its CDR3 DNA, 39 bases read in frame from base 1. Relative to germline, V is 4 bases shorter and J is 6 bases shorter, with 13 bases between their ends. Sequencing was done on a sample of PBMCs. This sequence was found in a woman under 30 in good health and CMV-seronegative. The chain is assembled from TRBV5-6 and TRBJ1-2; possibly the D gene is TRBD1, per 5 matching bases. CDR3 reads: CASSRPGSDGYTF. In nucleotides, the sequence is TGTGCCAGCAGCCGACCAGGGTCAGATGGCTACACCTTC.